Listed below are T cell receptor beta chains from one sample, sequenced in a study of T cell changes during pregnancy in multiple sclerosis. Sequenced by immunoSEQ multiplex PCR; TCRdb stores in-frame clones only, minus some. Among tens of thousands of clones listed, about 91% were seen once. This specimen consisted of peripheral blood, obtained before pregnancy. These receptors originate from a female donor with multiple sclerosis, enrolled in a pregnancy study. CDR3s include the opening cysteine and the closing phenylalanine or tryptophan. D genes are given only for firm matches. Clone size appears in some rows only: once, few, many, or a class for an expanded clone.

J: TRBJ2-5
D: TRBD1
size: NA
V: TRBV4-1
CDR3: CASSQAQGAPETQYF
DNA: TGCGCCAGCAGCCAGGCACAGGGGGCTCCGGAGACCCAGTACTTC

J: TRBJ2-6
D: TRBD1
size: NA
V: TRBV27
CDR3: CASSLWGQGQANVLTF
DNA: TGTGCCAGCAGTTTATGGGGACAGGGCCAGGCCAACGTCCTGACTTTC

J: TRBJ2-7
D: NA
size: NA
V: TRBV6-5
CDR3: CASSYLAGSYEQYF
DNA: TGTGCCAGCAGTTACTTGGCAGGGTCGTACGAGCAGTACTTC

J: TRBJ2-1
D: NA
size: once
V: TRBV11-2
CDR3: CASSPGQTEQFF
DNA: TGTGCCAGCAGCCCCGGACAGACTGAGCAGTTCTTC

J: TRBJ1-2
D: TRBD1
size: once
V: TRBV6-1
CDR3: CASSDGTASSNYGYTF
DNA: TGTGCCAGCAGTGACGGGACAGCTTCATCTAACTATGGCTACACCTTC

J: TRBJ1-1
D: NA
size: NA
V: TRBV28
CDR3: CASSLTGNTEAFF
DNA: TGTGCCAGCAGCCTCACAGGGAACACTGAAGCTTTCTTT

J: TRBJ2-5
D: NA
size: NA
V: TRBV28
CDR3: CASSITGIQETQYF
DNA: TGTGCCAGCAGTATTACAGGGATCCAAGAGACCCAGTACTTC

J: TRBJ1-2
D: TRBD1
size: NA
V: TRBV6-5
CDR3: CASRKTDRVMGGYTF
DNA: TGTGCCAGCAGGAAGACGGACAGGGTAATGGGGGGCTACACCTTC

J: TRBJ1-5
D: TRBD1
size: NA
V: TRBV2
CDR3: CASSDDRVQPQHF
DNA: TGTGCCAGCAGTGATGACAGGGTTCAGCCCCAGCATTTT

J: TRBJ1-5
D: NA
size: NA
V: TRBV4-2
CDR3: CASSRDTNQPQHF
DNA: TGTGCCAGCAGCCGGGACACTAATCAGCCCCAGCATTTT

J: TRBJ2-2
D: TRBD2
size: NA
V: TRBV5-1
CDR3: CASSFIAGGVVNTGELFF
DNA: TGCGCCAGCAGCTTTATAGCGGGAGGAGTCGTGAACACCGGGGAGCTGTTTTTT

J: TRBJ1-1
D: TRBD1
size: once
V: TRBV5-6
CDR3: CASSYRDRGLVAFF
DNA: TGTGCCAGCAGCTACCGGGACAGGGGTTTGGTAGCTTTCTTT

J: TRBJ1-5
D: NA
size: NA
V: TRBV6-6
CDR3: CASIYRASGNQPQHF
DNA: TGTGCCAGCATCTACAGGGCCTCGGGCAATCAGCCCCAGCATTTT

J: TRBJ2-3
D: NA
size: NA
V: TRBV11-3
CDR3: CASSLDGSADTQYF
DNA: TGTGCCAGCAGCTTGGACGGGAGTGCAGATACGCAGTATTTT

J: TRBJ2-5
D: NA
size: NA
V: TRBV5-6
CDR3: CASSPPSAAETQYF
DNA: TGTGCCAGCAGCCCACCCAGCGCGGCGGAGACCCAGTACTTC

J: TRBJ1-2
D: NA
size: NA
V: TRBV29-1
CDR3: CSGRTPFEGETGYTF
DNA: TGCAGCGGACGCACCCCGTTTGAGGGGGAAACTGGCTACACCTTC

J: TRBJ2-7
D: TRBD2
size: NA
V: TRBV28
CDR3: CASSLLTSGSTHYEQYF
DNA: TGTGCCAGCAGTCTGTTGACTAGCGGGAGTACCCACTACGAGCAGTACTTC

J: TRBJ1-1
D: NA
size: NA
V: TRBV20-1
CDR3: CSAVWTVEAFF
DNA: TGCAGTGCTGTGTGGACAGTTGAAGCTTTCTTT

J: TRBJ2-3
D: TRBD2
size: NA
V: TRBV28
CDR3: CASSLFLGTNTDTQYF
DNA: TGTGCCAGCAGTTTATTTCTGGGGACTAATACAGATACGCAGTATTTT

J: TRBJ2-5
D: NA
size: NA
V: TRBV4-2
CDR3: CASSQGDSAETQYF
DNA: TGTGCCAGCAGCCAAGGAGACAGCGCGGAGACCCAGTACTTC

J: TRBJ1-3
D: NA
size: NA
V: TRBV5-1
CDR3: CASSLVVVNRLAPGNTIYF
DNA: TGCGCCAGCAGCTTGGTGGTGGTTAATCGGTTAGCACCTGGAAACACCATATATTTT

J: TRBJ2-7
D: TRBD1
size: NA
V: TRBV7-7
CDR3: CASSTGTGGSEQYF
DNA: TGTGCTAGCAGCACCGGGACAGGGGGATCCGAGCAGTACTTC

J: TRBJ2-1
D: TRBD1
size: NA
V: TRBV19
CDR3: CASIRTGGNEQFF
DNA: TGTGCCAGTATACGGACAGGGGGGAATGAGCAGTTCTTC

J: TRBJ2-1
D: TRBD2
size: NA
V: TRBV5-1
CDR3: CASGPSGRYYNEQFF
DNA: TGCGCCAGCGGGCCGAGCGGGAGGTATTACAATGAGCAGTTCTTC

J: TRBJ2-1
D: NA
size: once
V: TRBV19
CDR3: CASSIDDFSSYNEQFF
DNA: TGTGCCAGTAGTATAGATGACTTCAGCTCCTACAATGAGCAGTTCTTC

J: TRBJ2-7
D: TRBD2
size: NA
V: TRBV28
CDR3: CASRLAGGPYEQYF
DNA: TGTGCCAGCAGACTAGCGGGGGGACCCTACGAGCAGTACTTC

J: TRBJ1-1
D: NA
size: NA
V: TRBV30
CDR3: CARETEAATEAFF
DNA: TGTGCCCGAGAGACAGAAGCCGCCACTGAAGCTTTCTTT

J: TRBJ2-7
D: TRBD1
size: NA
V: TRBV27
CDR3: CASSPHPGTVPYEQYF
DNA: TGTGCCAGCAGTCCCCATCCCGGGACAGTGCCCTACGAGCAGTACTTC

J: TRBJ2-6
D: NA
size: NA
V: TRBV6-6
CDR3: CATPRVSGANVLTF
DNA: TGTGCCACCCCTCGGGTCTCTGGGGCCAACGTCCTGACTTTC

J: TRBJ2-1
D: NA
size: NA
V: TRBV4-3
CDR3: CASSQDTGEVYNEQFF
DNA: TGCGCCAGCAGCCAAGACACGGGAGAGGTCTACAATGAGCAGTTCTTC

J: TRBJ2-1
D: TRBD2
size: NA
V: TRBV7-6
CDR3: CASSSRLAGVSYNEQFF
DNA: TGTGCCAGCAGCTCGAGACTAGCGGGAGTCTCCTACAATGAGCAGTTCTTC

J: TRBJ1-5
D: NA
size: NA
V: TRBV7-2
CDR3: CASSRQLRQPQHF
DNA: TGTGCCAGCAGCAGACAGCTAAGACAGCCCCAGCATTTT

J: TRBJ2-5
D: NA
size: NA
V: TRBV19
CDR3: CASSIAGLAETQYF
DNA: TGTGCCAGTAGTATCGCAGGGTTGGCGGAGACCCAGTACTTC

J: TRBJ1-2
D: NA
size: NA
V: TRBV28
CDR3: CASKTPWGGYTF
DNA: TGTGCCAGCAAGACTCCGTGGGGCGGCTACACCTTC

J: TRBJ2-2
D: TRBD2
size: NA
V: TRBV11-3
CDR3: CASSLWDYMNTGELFF
DNA: TGTGCCAGCAGCTTATGGGACTACATGAACACCGGGGAGCTGTTTTTT

J: TRBJ2-1
D: NA
size: NA
V: TRBV29-1
CDR3: CSVDVSGAYNEQFF
DNA: TGCAGCGTTGATGTCTCGGGAGCCTACAATGAGCAGTTCTTC

J: TRBJ2-1
D: NA
size: NA
V: TRBV5-1
CDR3: CASSLNSDYEQFF
DNA: TGCGCCAGCAGCTTGAATAGCGATTATGAGCAGTTCTTC

J: TRBJ2-7
D: TRBD2
size: NA
V: TRBV4-3
CDR3: CASSQASGTSYEQYF
DNA: TGCGCCAGCAGCCAGGCCAGCGGGACTTCCTACGAGCAGTACTTC

J: TRBJ1-1
D: NA
size: NA
V: TRBV6-6
CDR3: CASSYSMGRVNTEAFF
DNA: TGTGCCAGCAGTTACTCGATGGGGAGGGTGAACACTGAAGCTTTCTTT

J: TRBJ1-2
D: NA
size: NA
V: TRBV12-2
CDR3: CASRPSRGSVNYGYTF
DNA: TGTGCAAGTCGGCCATCAAGGGGGTCGGTCAACTATGGCTACACCTTC

J: TRBJ2-6
D: NA
size: NA
V: TRBV11-2
CDR3: CASSFQSGVSGANVLTF
DNA: TGTGCCAGCAGCTTCCAGTCGGGGGTATCTGGGGCCAACGTCCTGACTTTC

J: TRBJ2-7
D: TRBD2
size: NA
V: TRBV4-1
CDR3: CASSQAPPGTSGRAEDEQYF
DNA: TGCGCCAGCAGCCAAGCCCCTCCCGGGACTAGCGGGAGGGCCGAGGACGAGCAGTACTTC

J: TRBJ2-3
D: TRBD2
size: NA
V: TRBV29-1
CDR3: CSVDSGRGLTDTQYF
DNA: TGCAGCGTTGATAGCGGGAGGGGTCTGACAGATACGCAGTATTTT

J: TRBJ2-3
D: TRBD1
size: NA
V: TRBV28
CDR3: CASSFLRGLDTQYF
DNA: TGTGCCAGCAGTTTCCTCAGGGGGCTAGATACGCAGTATTTT

J: TRBJ2-5
D: NA
size: NA
V: TRBV9
CDR3: CASSVAGQRGETQYF
DNA: TGTGCCAGCAGCGTAGCGGGCCAAAGGGGGGAGACCCAGTACTTC

J: TRBJ1-5
D: TRBD1
size: NA
V: TRBV2
CDR3: CASSVDRDQPQHF
DNA: TGTGCCAGCAGCGTTGACAGGGATCAGCCCCAGCATTTT

J: TRBJ2-2
D: TRBD2
size: NA
V: TRBV4-3
CDR3: CASSQPGGRTGELFF
DNA: TGCGCCAGCAGCCAACCGGGAGGCCGCACCGGGGAGCTGTTTTTT

J: TRBJ2-5
D: TRBD2
size: NA
V: TRBV6-5
CDR3: CASWKTSGSVGTQYF
DNA: TGTGCCAGCTGGAAGACTAGCGGGAGTGTGGGGACCCAGTACTTC

J: TRBJ2-2
D: NA
size: NA
V: TRBV27
CDR3: CASSQGWDTGELFF
DNA: TGTGCCAGCAGTCAGGGGTGGGACACCGGGGAGCTGTTTTTT

J: TRBJ2-7
D: NA
size: NA
V: TRBV9
CDR3: CASSVATGGYEQYF
DNA: TGTGCCAGCAGCGTAGCGACTGGAGGCTACGAGCAGTACTTC

J: TRBJ2-2
D: NA
size: once
V: TRBV5-1
CDR3: CASSLAAMNGELFF
DNA: TGCGCCAGCAGCTTGGCCGCGATGAACGGGGAGCTGTTTTTT

J: TRBJ2-7
D: NA
size: NA
V: TRBV5-8
CDR3: CASRLPGQPHEQYF
DNA: TGTGCCAGCAGACTCCCCGGACAGCCCCACGAGCAGTACTTC

J: TRBJ2-6
D: NA
size: NA
V: TRBV5-4
CDR3: CASSLTGPGANVLTF
DNA: TGTGCCAGCAGCTTGACAGGGCCTGGGGCCAACGTCCTGACTTTC

J: TRBJ2-2
D: TRBD1
size: NA
V: TRBV5-8
CDR3: CASSLGTAGTGELFF
DNA: TGTGCCAGCAGCTTAGGGACAGCCGGAACCGGGGAGCTGTTTTTT

J: TRBJ2-7
D: TRBD2
size: NA
V: TRBV9
CDR3: CASSVSAGDIYEQYF
DNA: TGTGCCAGCAGCGTATCAGCGGGAGATATCTACGAGCAGTACTTC

J: TRBJ2-5
D: TRBD1
size: few
V: TRBV28
CDR3: CASSTHRGHYRETQYF
DNA: TGTGCCAGCAGCACTCACAGGGGGCATTATAGAGAGACCCAGTACTTC

J: TRBJ2-2
D: NA
size: NA
V: TRBV7-8
CDR3: CASSLRATGELFF
DNA: TGTGCCAGCAGCCTGAGAGCTACCGGGGAGCTGTTTTTT

J: TRBJ1-2
D: NA
size: NA
V: TRBV28
CDR3: CASRVLTGGADYGYTF
DNA: TGTGCCAGTAGGGTCTTAACTGGGGGCGCCGACTATGGCTACACCTTC

J: TRBJ2-1
D: TRBD2
size: NA
V: TRBV6-5
CDR3: CASSYSRTRDYNEQFF
DNA: TGTGCCAGCAGTTACTCGAGGACTAGAGACTACAATGAGCAGTTCTTC

J: TRBJ2-3
D: NA
size: NA
V: TRBV6-4
CDR3: CATVIGKRPNSDTQYF
DNA: TGTGCCACCGTCATTGGGAAGCGGCCAAATTCAGATACGCAGTATTTT